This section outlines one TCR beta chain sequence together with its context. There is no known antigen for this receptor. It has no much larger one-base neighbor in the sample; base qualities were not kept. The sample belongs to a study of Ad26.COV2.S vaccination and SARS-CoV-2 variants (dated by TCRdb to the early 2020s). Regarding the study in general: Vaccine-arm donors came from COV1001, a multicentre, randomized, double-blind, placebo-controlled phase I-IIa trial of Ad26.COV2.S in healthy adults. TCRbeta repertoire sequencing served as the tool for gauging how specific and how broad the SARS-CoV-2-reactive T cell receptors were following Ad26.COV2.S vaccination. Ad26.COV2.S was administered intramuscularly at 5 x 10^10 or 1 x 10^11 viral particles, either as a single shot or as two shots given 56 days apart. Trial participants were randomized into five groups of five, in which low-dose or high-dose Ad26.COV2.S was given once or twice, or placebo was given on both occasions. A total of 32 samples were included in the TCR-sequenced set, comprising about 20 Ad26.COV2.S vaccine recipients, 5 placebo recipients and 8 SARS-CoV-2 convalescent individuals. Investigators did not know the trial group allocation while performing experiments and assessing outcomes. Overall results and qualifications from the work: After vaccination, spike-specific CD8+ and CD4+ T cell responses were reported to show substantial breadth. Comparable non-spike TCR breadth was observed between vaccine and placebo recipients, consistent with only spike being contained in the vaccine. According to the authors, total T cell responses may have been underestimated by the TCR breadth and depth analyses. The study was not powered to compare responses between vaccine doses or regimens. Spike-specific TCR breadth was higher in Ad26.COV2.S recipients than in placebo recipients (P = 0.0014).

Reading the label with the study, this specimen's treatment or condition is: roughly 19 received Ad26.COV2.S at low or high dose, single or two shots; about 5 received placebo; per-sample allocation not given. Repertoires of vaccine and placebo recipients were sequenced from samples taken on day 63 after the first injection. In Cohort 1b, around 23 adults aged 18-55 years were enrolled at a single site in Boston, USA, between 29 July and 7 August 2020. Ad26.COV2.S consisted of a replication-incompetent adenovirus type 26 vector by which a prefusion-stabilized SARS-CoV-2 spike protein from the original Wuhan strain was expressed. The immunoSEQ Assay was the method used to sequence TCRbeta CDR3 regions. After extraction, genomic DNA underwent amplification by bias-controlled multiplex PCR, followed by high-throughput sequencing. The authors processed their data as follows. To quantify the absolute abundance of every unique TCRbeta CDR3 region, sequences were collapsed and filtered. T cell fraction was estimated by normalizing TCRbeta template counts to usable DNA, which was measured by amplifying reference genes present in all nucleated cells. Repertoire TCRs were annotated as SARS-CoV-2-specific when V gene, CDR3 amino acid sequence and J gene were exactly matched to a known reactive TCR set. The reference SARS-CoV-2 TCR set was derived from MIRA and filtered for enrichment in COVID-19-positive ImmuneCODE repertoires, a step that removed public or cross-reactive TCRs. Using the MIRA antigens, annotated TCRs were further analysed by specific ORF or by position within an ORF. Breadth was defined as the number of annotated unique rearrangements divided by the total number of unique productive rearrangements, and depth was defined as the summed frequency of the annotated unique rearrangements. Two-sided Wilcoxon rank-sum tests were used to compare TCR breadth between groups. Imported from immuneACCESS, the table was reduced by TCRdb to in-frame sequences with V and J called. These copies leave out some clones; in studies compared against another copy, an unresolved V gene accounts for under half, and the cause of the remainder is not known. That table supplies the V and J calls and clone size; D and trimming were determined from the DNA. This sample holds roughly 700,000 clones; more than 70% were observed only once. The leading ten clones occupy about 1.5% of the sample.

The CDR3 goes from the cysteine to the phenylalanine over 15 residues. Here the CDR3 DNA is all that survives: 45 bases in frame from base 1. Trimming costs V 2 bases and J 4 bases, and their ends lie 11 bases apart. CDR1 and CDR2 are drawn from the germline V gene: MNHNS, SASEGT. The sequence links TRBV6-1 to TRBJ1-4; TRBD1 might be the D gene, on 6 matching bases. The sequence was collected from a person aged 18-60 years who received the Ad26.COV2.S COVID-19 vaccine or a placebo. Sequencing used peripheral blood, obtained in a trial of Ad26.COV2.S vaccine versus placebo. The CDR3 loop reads CASSEPRGRNEKLFF. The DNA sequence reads TGTGCCAGCAGTGAACCACGGGGGCGTAATGAAAAACTGTTTTTT.